This paragraph covers one T cell receptor beta chain sequence. As yet, its antigen is unknown. The data originate from a study of human T cells and chemical hapten exposure. At the level of the study: In the approximately 25-week study, patients were dosed weekly with diphenylcyclopropenone on the scalp throughout. Whole-study results and caveats: Expanded TCRs produced significantly more large CDR3 similarity clusters than controls did.

Indicated time point: patch test 2, 6 weeks after DPC sensitization. The treatment was: therapeutic diphenylcyclopropenone sensitization with weekly scalp DPC. Investigators collected blood before applying each patch test. Germline assignment: CDR1 SNHLY and CDR2 FYNNEI. The V gene lost 0 bases and the J gene lost 3 bases, with 15 bases spanning the gap. The CDR3 runs 16 residues. The authors' processing: Between about 20,000 and 690,600 TCRs appeared in each sample, and the median stood at around 92,000. TCRdb called the RACE reads again in MiXCR, with one record for every CDR3 protein. TCRdb's processing, not the study's, gives the V and J calls here. The sample contains 27,000 or so distinct CDR3 sequences, 8% to 10% of which appear only once.

The TCR originated in a man in his thirties or forties with alopecia areata. Some clones in this sample may be carry-over from other donors' samples. This chain joins TRBV2 and TRBJ2-7, with D possibly TRBD2 on 6 matching bases. Material: whole blood, obtained in connection with sensitization to the hapten diphenylcyclopropenone (DPC). The CDR3 region has the DNA TGTGCCAGCAGTGAAGCGTGGGGGGTAAGATTCTACGAGCAGTACTTC. This translates into CASSEAWGVRFYEQYF.